This is a list of T cell receptor beta chains from one sample in a study of T cell changes during pregnancy in multiple sclerosis. The data were produced by immunoSEQ multiplex PCR, yet TCRdb's version contains in-frame clones alone and is incomplete. The sample yields around 97,000 clones, 90% seen once. Material: peripheral blood, obtained in the second trimester of pregnancy. All receptors derive from a female donor in good health, enrolled as a control in a pregnancy study. Each CDR3 is given with its conserved first and last residue. Fields, in order: V gene, clone size, D gene, J gene, CDR3 protein, CDR3 DNA. The D gene is left open where the match is weak. The size entry is marked missing in some rows and otherwise reads once, few, many or a size class.

TRBV2	-	TRBD2	TRBJ2-2	CASRERGGSGELFF	TGTGCCAGCAGGGAGCGGGGGGGGTCCGGGGAGCTGTTTTTT
TRBV7-9	-	-	TRBJ2-7	CASSFSGGTISYEQYF	TGTGCCAGCAGCTTTTCGGGGGGCACGATCTCCTACGAGCAGTACTTC
TRBV7-9	-	TRBD1	TRBJ2-7	CASSPPWGQAEQYF	TGTGCCAGCAGCCCGCCGTGGGGACAGGCGGAGCAGTACTTC
TRBV10-2	-	-	TRBJ2-2	CATLLVTTGELFF	TGCGCCACCCTACTAGTCACCACCGGGGAGCTGTTTTTT
TRBV4-1	-	TRBD2	TRBJ2-1	CASSLPGTTLPNEQFF	TGCGCCAGCAGCCTACCCGGGACTACCCTTCCCAATGAGCAGTTCTTC
TRBV6-5	once	TRBD2	TRBJ2-1	CASSYWASGSENEQFF	TGTGCCAGCAGTTACTGGGCTAGCGGGAGCGAAAATGAGCAGTTCTTC
TRBV5-4	medium-sized	-	TRBJ1-2	CATSLGPVRYYGYTF	TGTGCCACCTCCCTGGGCCCTGTCCGGTACTATGGCTACACCTTC
TRBV7-9	-	-	TRBJ1-5	CASSPQGGRNQPQHF	TGTGCCAGCAGCCCCCAGGGCGGACGCAATCAGCCCCAGCATTTT
TRBV7-2	-	-	TRBJ2-3	CASSLEGYGGNTDTQYF	TGTGCCAGCAGCTTAGAAGGGTACGGGGGTAACACAGATACGCAGTATTTT
TRBV2	-	-	TRBJ1-1	CASARLLNTEAFF	TGTGCCAGCGCTAGGCTACTGAACACTGAAGCTTTCTTT
TRBV7-7	-	TRBD1	TRBJ2-2	CASSPRGQGATGELFF	TGTGCTAGCAGCCCGAGGGGACAGGGGGCCACCGGGGAGCTGTTTTTT
TRBV19	-	-	TRBJ2-7	CASSIDTSQGISSYEQYF	TGTGCCAGTAGTATAGACACCTCTCAGGGTATTTCCTCCTACGAGCAGTACTTC
TRBV11-2	-	TRBD1	TRBJ1-1	CASSLGQGAEAFF	TGTGCCAGCAGCTTAGGCCAGGGGGCTGAAGCTTTCTTT
TRBV7-9	-	-	TRBJ1-1	CASSLVQINTEAFF	TGTGCCAGCAGCTTAGTACAGATAAACACTGAAGCTTTCTTT
TRBV27	-	-	TRBJ2-7	CASSPGSGVYEQYF	TGTGCCAGCAGTCCCGGGAGCGGTGTATACGAGCAGTACTTC
TRBV19	-	-	TRBJ1-5	CASNPKQGFNQPQHF	TGTGCCTCTAACCCGAAACAGGGATTCAATCAGCCCCAGCATTTT
TRBV7-2	-	TRBD1	TRBJ2-7	CASSSIRDRVYGSYEQYF	TGTGCCAGCAGCTCGATCCGGGACAGGGTTTATGGCTCCTACGAGCAGTACTTC
TRBV7-6	-	TRBD1	TRBJ2-7	CASSLGQGLYEQYF	TGTGCCAGCAGCTTGGGACAGGGGCTCTACGAGCAGTACTTC
TRBV5-1	-	-	TRBJ2-7	CASSLGRGNTYEQYF	TGCGCCAGCAGCTTGGGGCGCGGGAACACCTACGAGCAGTACTTC
TRBV14	-	-	TRBJ1-1	CASSQDSFSNTEAFF	TGTGCCAGCAGCCAAGACTCGTTTTCGAACACTGAAGCTTTCTTT
TRBV5-1	-	-	TRBJ2-7	CASSLGGHEQYF	TGCGCCAGCAGCCTTGGGGGCCACGAGCAGTACTTC
TRBV11-2	-	TRBD2	TRBJ2-7	CASSPGLASIYEQYF	TGTGCCAGCAGCCCCGGACTAGCATCGATCTACGAGCAGTACTTC
TRBV5-1	-	-	TRBJ2-1	CASSLERNSYNEQFF	TGCGCCAGCAGCTTGGAGAGGAACTCCTACAATGAGCAGTTCTTC
TRBV6-6	-	TRBD2	TRBJ2-1	CASSLTGTGGPNEQFF	TGTGCCAGCAGCCTCACCGGGACGGGGGGGCCAAATGAGCAGTTCTTC
TRBV5-1	-	TRBD2	TRBJ2-7	CASSWTSGASYEQYF	TGCGCCAGCAGCTGGACTAGCGGGGCCTCCTACGAGCAGTACTTC
TRBV5-1	-	-	TRBJ2-7	CASSLSPGTGEQYF	TGCGCCAGCAGCTTATCCCCGGGGACTGGAGAGCAGTACTTC
TRBV7-6	-	TRBD1	TRBJ1-3	CASSPWDSLSGNTIYF	TGTGCCAGCAGCCCCTGGGACAGCCTCTCTGGAAACACCATATATTTT
TRBV29-1	-	TRBD2	TRBJ2-5	CSVVSSGGNVAQYF	TGCAGCGTTGTCTCTAGCGGGGGTAACGTGGCCCAGTACTTC
TRBV7-2	-	TRBD2	TRBJ2-5	CASSSRTSGGQETQYF	TGTGCCAGCAGCTCGCGGACTAGCGGGGGGCAAGAGACCCAGTACTTC
TRBV7-7	-	TRBD2	TRBJ2-5	CASSLGGEETQYF	TGTGCCAGCAGCTTGGGGGGGGAAGAGACCCAGTACTTC
TRBV29-1	-	-	TRBJ1-2	CSVGGGGYGYTF	TGCAGCGTTGGGGGGGGCGGCTATGGCTACACCTTC
TRBV5-1	-	TRBD1	TRBJ2-5	CASSFRGRETQYF	TGCGCCAGCAGCTTCAGGGGGCGCGAGACCCAGTACTTC
TRBV6-4	-	TRBD2	TRBJ2-3	CASSAQSGRGTDTQYF	TGTGCCAGCAGCGCCCAAAGCGGGAGGGGCACAGATACGCAGTATTTT
TRBV18	few	-	TRBJ1-1	CASSPARSTEAFF	TGTGCCAGCTCACCGGCTAGATCCACCGAAGCTTTCTTT
TRBV9	-	-	TRBJ2-5	CASSVGQGGQETQYF	TGTGCCAGCAGCGTAGGTCAGGGTGGGCAAGAGACCCAGTACTTC
TRBV7-2	-	TRBD1	TRBJ1-5	CASSSTGIGSQPQHF	TGTGCCAGCAGCTCGACAGGGATAGGTAGTCAGCCCCAGCATTTT
TRBV15	-	-	TRBJ2-1	CATSRGGSSYNEQFF	TGTGCCACCAGCAGAGGAGGGAGCTCCTACAATGAGCAGTTCTTC
TRBV6-5	-	-	TRBJ1-1	CASSYRGINTEAFF	TGTGCCAGCAGTTACCGGGGTATCAACACTGAAGCTTTCTTT
TRBV4-1	-	-	TRBJ2-1	CASSQEGGDFLNEQFF	TGCGCCAGCAGCCAAGAAGGGGGGGATTTTCTCAATGAGCAGTTCTTC
TRBV30	-	TRBD2	TRBJ2-3	CAWSVIRSGMSTDTQYF	TGTGCCTGGAGTGTAATCCGAAGCGGGATGAGCACAGATACGCAGTATTTT
TRBV6-6	-	TRBD1	TRBJ2-1	CASSYRFETGENEQFF	TGTGCCAGCAGTTATCGCTTTGAGACAGGGGAAAATGAGCAGTTCTTC
TRBV6-5	-	-	TRBJ2-3	CASSSQGRDTDTQYF	TGTGCCAGCAGTTCTCAGGGGCGCGACACAGATACGCAGTATTTT
TRBV7-7	-	-	TRBJ1-3	CASSLDAGSNTIYF	TGTGCCAGCAGCTTAGACGCAGGTTCTAACACCATATATTTT
TRBV6-1	-	-	TRBJ2-7	CASSEAPRQDYEQYF	TGTGCCAGCAGTGAAGCGCCGCGACAGGACTACGAGCAGTACTTC
TRBV7-2	once	-	TRBJ1-6	CASSLGQFLSSYNSPLHF	TGTGCCAGCAGCTTAGGACAGTTCCTGAGCTCCTATAATTCACCCCTCCACTTT
TRBV4-1	-	TRBD1	TRBJ1-1	CASSQGGGATEAFF	TGCGCCAGCAGCCAAGGAGGGGGCGCGACTGAAGCTTTCTTT
TRBV9	-	-	TRBJ2-4	CASSVGRDWGNIQYF	TGTGCCAGCAGCGTAGGGAGGGATTGGGGAAACATTCAGTACTTC
TRBV6-5	-	-	TRBJ1-1	CASSYGGIEAFF	TGTGCCAGCAGTTACGGAGGGATTGAAGCTTTCTTT
TRBV5-6	-	-	TRBJ1-2	CASSLGRTPARTTF	TGTGCCAGCAGCTTGGGTAGGACACCGGCCCGTACGACCTTC
TRBV5-4	once	-	TRBJ1-2	CASTRGGVVYGYTF	TGTGCCAGCACAAGGGGGGGTGTAGTTTATGGCTACACCTTC
TRBV5-1	-	TRBD1	TRBJ1-1	CASSSTGTGMSTEAFF	TGCGCCAGCAGCTCCACCGGGACAGGGATGAGCACTGAAGCTTTCTTT
TRBV5-1	-	TRBD2	TRBJ2-3	CASSLGPLAGGADTQYF	TGCGCCAGCAGCTTGGGGCCGCTAGCGGGAGGCGCAGATACGCAGTATTTT
TRBV5-5	-	TRBD2	TRBJ2-1	CASSLTSGSREQFF	TGTGCCAGCAGCTTGACTAGCGGGAGCAGAGAGCAGTTCTTC
TRBV5-6	-	-	TRBJ1-4	CASSLGGPKLFF	TGTGCCAGCAGCCTCGGGGGTCCAAAACTGTTTTTT
TRBV18	once	TRBD1	TRBJ1-2	CASSPNRDSPLLRAGYTF	TGTGCCAGCTCACCAAACCGGGACAGCCCCCTCTTACGAGCTGGCTACACCTTC
TRBV28	-	-	TRBJ1-2	CASSFRGYGYTF	TGTGCCAGCAGTTTTAGGGGGTATGGCTACACCTTC
TRBV15	-	TRBD1	TRBJ2-7	CATSRRQGSEQYF	TGTGCCACCAGCAGACGACAGGGGAGCGAGCAGTACTTC
TRBV6-5	-	TRBD1	TRBJ2-7	CASSSGQGRYF	TGTGCCAGCAGTTCGGGACAGGGGAGGTACTTC